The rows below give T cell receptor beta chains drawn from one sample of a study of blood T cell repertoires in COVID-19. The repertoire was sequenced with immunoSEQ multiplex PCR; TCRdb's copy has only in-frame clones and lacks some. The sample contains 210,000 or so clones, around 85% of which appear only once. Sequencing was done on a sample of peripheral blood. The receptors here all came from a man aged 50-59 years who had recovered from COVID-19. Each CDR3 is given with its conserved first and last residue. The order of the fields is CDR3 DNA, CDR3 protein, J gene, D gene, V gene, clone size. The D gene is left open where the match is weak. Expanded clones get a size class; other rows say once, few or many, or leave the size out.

DNA: TGTGCCAGCGACGCGGTACAGGATGGATCCTACAATGAGCAGTTCTTC
CDR3: CASDAVQDGSYNEQFF
J: TRBJ2-1
D: .
V: TRBV9
size: many

DNA: TGTGCCAGCAGCTCGGGACAGTACCAAGAGACCCAGTACTTC
CDR3: CASSSGQYQETQYF
J: TRBJ2-5
D: TRBD1
V: TRBV7-8
size: .

DNA: TGTGCCAGCAGCTTAATGGTTACTTATGGCTACACCTTC
CDR3: CASSLMVTYGYTF
J: TRBJ1-2
D: .
V: TRBV11-2
size: .

DNA: TGTGCCAGCTCACTACTCCGGGACAGGGCCCAAGAGAGAAACACTGAAGCTTTCTTT
CDR3: CASSLLRDRAQERNTEAFF
J: TRBJ1-1
D: TRBD1
V: TRBV18
size: .

DNA: TGTGCCAGCAGCTTACTAAGGGGGAATGAGCAGTTCTTC
CDR3: CASSLLRGNEQFF
J: TRBJ2-1
D: .
V: TRBV7-6
size: .

DNA: TGTGCCAGCGACAAAGAAGGACTAGCGGACAATGAGCAGTTCTTC
CDR3: CASDKEGLADNEQFF
J: TRBJ2-1
D: TRBD2
V: TRBV7-2
size: .

DNA: TGTGCCAGCAGCTTTGGCGGGAACACTGAAGCTTTCTTT
CDR3: CASSFGGNTEAFF
J: TRBJ1-1
D: .
V: TRBV5-6
size: few

DNA: TGCAGCGTTCTAGACGGAAACACCATATATTTT
CDR3: CSVLDGNTIYF
J: TRBJ1-3
D: .
V: TRBV29-1
size: few

DNA: TGTGCCAGCAGCTTAGTAGCGGGAGCCGAGCAGTACTTC
CDR3: CASSLVAGAEQYF
J: TRBJ2-7
D: TRBD2
V: TRBV13
size: .

DNA: TGTGCCAGCGGTGGAGGCTCGCGGGAAGAGACCCAGTACTTC
CDR3: CASGGGSREETQYF
J: TRBJ2-5
D: .
V: TRBV6-6
size: few

DNA: TGTGCCAGCAGAGGACTAGTTCCCGGGGAGCTGTTTTTT
CDR3: CASRGLVPGELFF
J: TRBJ2-2
D: TRBD2
V: TRBV28
size: .

DNA: TGTGCCAGCTCACGTTCGTCCCACACTACCTACGAGCAGTACTTC
CDR3: CASSRSSHTTYEQYF
J: TRBJ2-7
D: .
V: TRBV18
size: .

DNA: TGCAGCGTTGTCCGTGAGAACACAGATACGCAGTATTTT
CDR3: CSVVRENTDTQYF
J: TRBJ2-3
D: .
V: TRBV29-1
size: .

DNA: TGTGCCAGCAGCAGCCGACTAGCAGGCAATGAGCAGTTCTTC
CDR3: CASSSRLAGNEQFF
J: TRBJ2-1
D: TRBD2
V: TRBV3-1/TRBV3-2
size: few

DNA: TGTGCCAGTAGTGCGCTTGTGAACACTGAAGCTTTCTTT
CDR3: CASSALVNTEAFF
J: TRBJ1-1
D: .
V: TRBV19
size: .

DNA: TGTGCCAGCTCACCACTGGACAGGTCGAGCAATCAGCCCCAGCATTTT
CDR3: CASSPLDRSSNQPQHF
J: TRBJ1-5
D: TRBD1
V: TRBV18
size: .

DNA: TGTGCCAGCAGTTACTCGTGGCAGGGCAATCAGCCCCAGCATTTT
CDR3: CASSYSWQGNQPQHF
J: TRBJ1-5
D: .
V: TRBV6-5
size: .

DNA: TGTGCCAGCAGCCAAGGTGTAGTTTTGGATACGCAGTATTTT
CDR3: CASSQGVVLDTQYF
J: TRBJ2-3
D: .
V: TRBV3-1/TRBV3-2
size: .

DNA: TGCAGCGTTTACTTAGCCGGAGACTTGGACGAGCAGTACTTC
CDR3: CSVYLAGDLDEQYF
J: TRBJ2-7
D: .
V: TRBV29-1
size: .

DNA: TGTGCCAGCAGCGACGGACTCACTTACGAGCAGTACTTC
CDR3: CASSDGLTYEQYF
J: TRBJ2-7
D: .
V: TRBV7-9
size: once

DNA: TGTGCCAGCAGTGACGGCGGGACAGGGTCGGGGGAGCAGTACTTC
CDR3: CASSDGGTGSGEQYF
J: TRBJ2-7
D: TRBD1
V: TRBV6-2/TRBV6-3
size: .

DNA: TGCGCCAGCAGGGTTGACATCGCAACTAATGAAAAACTGTTTTTT
CDR3: CASRVDIATNEKLFF
J: TRBJ1-4
D: .
V: TRBV10-2
size: .

DNA: TGTGCCAGCATTATCTCACTAGCGGGAGATGAGCAGTTCTTC
CDR3: CASIISLAGDEQFF
J: TRBJ2-1
D: TRBD2
V: TRBV6-5
size: .

DNA: TGTGCCAGCTCACCACTGCAGGGAGGCACTGAAGCTTTCTTT
CDR3: CASSPLQGGTEAFF
J: TRBJ1-1
D: .
V: TRBV18
size: .

DNA: TGTGCCAGCTCACCACCGTCAGGGAGGACTGAAGCTTTCTTT
CDR3: CASSPPSGRTEAFF
J: TRBJ1-1
D: .
V: TRBV18
size: .

DNA: TGTGCCAGCTCAGGTCCCGGGACAGTCTACGAGCAGTACTTC
CDR3: CASSGPGTVYEQYF
J: TRBJ2-7
D: TRBD1
V: TRBV18
size: .

DNA: TGTGCCAGCAGCCAAGTCAGGGCCGCCGGGGAGCTGTTTTTT
CDR3: CASSQVRAAGELFF
J: TRBJ2-2
D: .
V: TRBV3-1/TRBV3-2
size: .

DNA: TGTGCCAGCAGCCCCACGGACAGGTCAAGAGATGAGCAGTTCTTC
CDR3: CASSPTDRSRDEQFF
J: TRBJ2-1
D: TRBD1
V: TRBV7-9
size: once

DNA: TGTGCCAGCAGCTTAAGAGGCGGGGAGCTGTTTTTT
CDR3: CASSLRGGELFF
J: TRBJ2-2
D: .
V: TRBV7-3
size: .

DNA: TGTGCCACCAGCCCCAGCGGGAGGGCCGGCAATGAGCAGTTCTTC
CDR3: CATSPSGRAGNEQFF
J: TRBJ2-1
D: TRBD2
V: TRBV15
size: .